This T cell receptor beta chain was retrieved from a study of blood T cell repertoires in COVID-19. Looking at the study overall: T cells, B-cell-depleted T cells, or PBMCs provided the cDNA or gDNA that served as material.

Researchers sorted participants into cohorts using their self-reported clinical history. Clones were sequenced by immunoSEQ multiplex PCR, and TCRdb holds only the in-frame ones, with some missing. The sample yields about 140,000 clones, around 79% seen once. This CDR3 spans 16 amino acids. Germline V gene data show CDR1 as LNHDA and CDR2 as SQIVND (reference sequence). Trimming removed 8 bases from V and 7 bases from J; junction bases left unmatched: 17. This TCR came from a woman aged 50 to 60 who had recovered from COVID-19. V and J are TRBV19 and TRBJ2-1; 7 bases match TRBD1. Sequencing input: PBMCs or T cells enriched from blood (not recorded which). CDR3 nucleotide sequence: TGTGCCAGTCGCCCTCCCTACAGGGGTCGGTCTAATGAGCAGTTCTTC. This sequence encodes CASRPPYRGRSNEQFF.